This T cell receptor beta chain was found in a study of T cells in Graves' hyperthyroidism and ophthalmopathy. The investigators amplified TCR beta CDR3 regions from RNA transcripts. The TCR CDR3 first-round RT-PCR relied on the HTBI primer set. In TCRdb, the multiplex PCR reads were re-called with MiXCR into one record per CDR3 protein. The sample gives about 530,000 distinct CDR3 sequences, over 15% of which show up once; roughly 18% is in the top ten. Study-level points and caveats: A median about 6 months before onset, the model predicted ophthalmopathy. A model of 13 V-J features distinguished ophthalmopathy from stable hyperthyroidism.

Germline CDR1 MNHEY, CDR2 SVGEGT. V was trimmed by 6 bases and J by 7 bases, leaving 12 bases between them. This CDR3 is 13 amino acids long. Remarks on this clonotype: Its antigen is not identified.

The sequenced sample was blood. The genes are TRBV6-2 or TRBV6-3 and TRBJ1-4; no clear D. This clonotype originated in a woman younger than 35 with Graves' ophthalmopathy. The CDR3 DNA sequence: TGTGCCAGCAGCTCGGGATGGGCTGAAAAACTGTTTTTT. It encodes CASSSGWAEKLFF.